This TCR beta chain was retrieved from a study of CD8+ T cells in alopecia areata. CDR3 length: 16 amino acids. CDR1 and CDR2 from the germline V gene are SGHDT and YYEEEE. Trimming at V came to 3 bases and at J to 3 bases, leaving 9 bases not matched to a gene. Notes on this clone: As yet, its antigen is unknown.

Following RNA extraction, reverse transcription yielded cDNA that acted as the sequencing template. Here immunoSEQ multiplex PCR was the method, and the copy in TCRdb shows in-frame clones only, minus some. The table shows 120,000 or so clones, with 35% to 40% occurring only once. Regarding the study as a whole: Higher clonality and more expanded CD8+ clones appeared in lesional than normal scalp. Patients displayed less clarity in TCR sharing than mice, a finding possibly related to HLA.

The chain uses TRBV5-6 and TRBJ1-2; 9 bases are shared with TRBD1. Sequencing input: CD4+ T cells sorted from blood. This TCR was sampled from a human donor with alopecia areata. CDR3 loop: CASSSFLGQGYYGYTF. Written as DNA, the CDR3 is TGTGCCAGCAGCTCGTTTCTGGGACAGGGATACTATGGCTACACCTTC.